This T cell receptor (beta chain) was observed in a study of T-cell reconstitution after alpha-beta-depleted transplantation in children. Study-wide results and caveats: Where some patients showed high TCRbeta diversity at day 60, it came from recipient T cells and thymic progenitors that had survived. At the one-year point after transplant, T-cell counts and TCRbeta diversity were found to come mostly from T cells that had been newly produced. Reports say that about two months after transplant, the alpha-beta T cells came out of several hundred graft clones that had expanded.

In regard to this clonotype: Its antigen remains unidentified.

This sample's TCRbeta library carried unique molecular identifier barcodes. TCRdb passed the PCR reads through MiXCR, listing each CDR3 protein once. The table has about 1,000,000 distinct CDR3 sequences, about 26% seen once; the top ten hold about 28%. The sample was PBMCs, mostly from graft donor cells, taken 360 days after TCRalphabeta/CD19-depleted stem cell transplant. This receptor was taken from a boy in the first two years of life who had a stem cell transplant for SCID, so the T cells may come from the graft donor.

Here the CDR3 reads CASSLGGVNEQYF. The CDR3 DNA reads as TGCGCCAGCAGCTTGGGGGGGGTCAACGAGCAGTACTTC. The rearrangement links TRBV5-1 to TRBJ2-7; D is perhaps TRBD2 (6 bases). Germline CDR1 is SGHRS and CDR2 is YFSETQ. Trimming cost V 0 bases and J 5 bases, with 9 bases left between them. The CDR3 has 13 amino acids. The whole variable domain, filled in from reference TRBV5-1 and TRBJ2-7, reads KAGVTQTPRYLIKTRGQQVTLSCSPISGHRSVSWYQQTPGQGLQFLFEYFSETQRNKGNFPGRFSGRQFSNSRSEMNVSTLELGDSALYLCASSLGGVNEQYFGPGTRLTVT.